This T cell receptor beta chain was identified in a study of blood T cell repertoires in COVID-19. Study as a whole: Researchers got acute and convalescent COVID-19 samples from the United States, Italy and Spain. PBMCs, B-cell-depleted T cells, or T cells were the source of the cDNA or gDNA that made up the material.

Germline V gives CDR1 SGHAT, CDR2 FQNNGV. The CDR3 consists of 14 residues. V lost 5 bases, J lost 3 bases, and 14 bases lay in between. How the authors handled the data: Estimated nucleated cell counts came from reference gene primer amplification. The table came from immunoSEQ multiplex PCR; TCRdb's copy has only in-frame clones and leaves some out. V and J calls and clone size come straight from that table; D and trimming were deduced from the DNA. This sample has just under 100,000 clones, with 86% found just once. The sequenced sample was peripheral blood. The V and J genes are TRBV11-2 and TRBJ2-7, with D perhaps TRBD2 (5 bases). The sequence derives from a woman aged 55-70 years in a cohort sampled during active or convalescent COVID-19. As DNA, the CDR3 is TGTGCCAGCAGCCTTAATGGACTCCACTACGAGCAGTACTTC. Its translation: CASSLNGLHYEQYF.